The T cell receptor beta chain described here comes from a study of T-cell memory formation after mild COVID-19 (dated by TCRdb to about 2021). At the level of the whole study: TCR sequence clusters from the two donors were largely donor specific. Two young, previously healthy adult volunteers made up the cohort, one male and one female. In a couple of donors, T-cell clones that expanded and contracted after mild COVID-19 were followed by sequencing TCRalpha and TCRbeta repertoires longitudinally. The investigation overall reported the following: Some responding clones were detected in pre-infection memory, suggesting pre-existing cross-reactive memory T cells joined the SARS-CoV-2 response. The second-wave clones that peaked on day 37 were not confirmed to be SARS-CoV-2 specific. The study included only a couple of mild cases, and larger cohorts that include severe cases with pre-infection samples were judged to be necessary. Balanced CD4/CD8 phenotypes were observed for clones contracting from day 15 to 85, whereas a bias towards CD4+ was observed for a second wave of clones expanding from day 15 to 37. Contracting CD4+ clones turned up mainly in the CM and EM memory subsets, whereas EMRA was where CD8+ clones were enriched.

Ficoll-Paque density gradient centrifugation was used to isolate PBMCs. Reads for this sample came from an Illumina NovaSeq 6000. TCRalpha and TCRbeta cDNA libraries were constructed by 5'RACE with constant-segment primers, with sample barcodes and unique molecular identifiers being introduced. RNA was extracted from every sample with Trizol reagent. The libraries were amplified in two PCR steps, and the second step added a second sample barcode and Illumina TruSeq adapters. Sequencing of the libraries was done on an Illumina NovaSeq, producing 2 x 150 bp paired-end reads. The paper's processing steps were these. With migec v1.2.7, reads were demultiplexed and then collapsed into UMI-guided consensus sequences. With mixcr v2.1.11, UMI consensuses were aligned to TRA and TRB V and J templates and assembled into clonotypes. Expanded or contracted clonotypes were those called significant by both edgeR and NoisET, with noise models trained on biological replicates. For edgeR calls, the cutoffs were a false discovery rate-adjusted p below 0.01 and a log2 fold-change threshold of 1. As an exploratory analysis of dynamics, max-normalized trajectories of the 1000 most abundant clonotypes were examined by PCA with hierarchical clustering. Separately sequenced CD4+ and CD8+ repertoires were used to assign the CD4 or CD8 phenotype of responding clones. TCRdb cleaned the public reads at Q25 with fastp, built clones with MiXCR and kept in-frame beta chains. Identical CDR3 proteins give one entry, which carries the most common genes and DNA. These V and J calls are TCRdb output, not the study's own analysis. This sample holds about 13,000 distinct CDR3 sequences; about 17% were observed only once. Around 50% of the sample is in the top ten clones.

Concerning this clonotype: What antigen it recognizes has not been identified. There are no base qualities to consult, and no much larger clone falls within one base.

The CDR3 runs 15 amino acids, cysteine and phenylalanine included. Solely the CDR3 DNA is kept, with 45 bases framed from the first base. The junction carries 17 bases between V and J, which are trimmed by 6 bases and 6 bases respectively. According to the germline V gene, CDR1 reads MNHNS and CDR2 reads SASEGT. Sequences were obtained from PBMCs or a T cell subset sorted from them (not recorded which). The chain is made from TRBV6-1 and TRBJ2-2; the D gene is perhaps TRBD2, on 7 matching bases. The TCR originated in a man between 18 and 29 years old who had mild COVID-19 (a few samples of this study predate the infection). The sample titles of this study are shuffled in the database, so cell type and time point are left out; the donor was told from shared clones. The sequenced DNA: TGTGCCAGCAGGGGTGGGGGGGGCGCGCCCGGGGAGCTGTTTTTT. This is translated as CASRGGGGAPGELFF.